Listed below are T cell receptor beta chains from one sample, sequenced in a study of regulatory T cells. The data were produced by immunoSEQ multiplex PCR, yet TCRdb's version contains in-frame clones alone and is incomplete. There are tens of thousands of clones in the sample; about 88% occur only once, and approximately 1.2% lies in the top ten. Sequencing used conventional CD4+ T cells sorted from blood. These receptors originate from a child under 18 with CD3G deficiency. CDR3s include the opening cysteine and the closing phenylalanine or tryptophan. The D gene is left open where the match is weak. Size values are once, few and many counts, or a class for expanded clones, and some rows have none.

CDR3: CASSKRAYSYEQYF; DNA: TGTGCCAGCAGCAAAAGGGCCTACTCCTACGAGCAGTACTTC; D: -; V: TRBV21-1; size: -; J: TRBJ2-7
CDR3: CASSPRRGQGSPLHF; DNA: TGTGCCAGCAGTCCCAGGAGGGGGCAGGGTTCACCCCTCCACTTT; D: TRBD1; V: TRBV28; size: -; J: TRBJ1-6
CDR3: CASSSRGGLNEKLFF; DNA: TGTGCCAGCAGTTCCAGGGGGGGACTTAATGAAAAACTGTTTTTT; D: TRBD1; V: TRBV27; size: few; J: TRBJ1-4
CDR3: CASREEVRQYF; DNA: TGTGCCAGCAGAGAGGAGGTGCGGCAGTACTTC; D: -; V: TRBV6-1; size: few; J: TRBJ2-7
CDR3: CASSNWDNPDTQYF; DNA: TGTGCCAGCAGCAACTGGGACAATCCAGATACGCAGTATTTT; D: -; V: TRBV11-3; size: -; J: TRBJ2-3
CDR3: CASSSTGSSYEQYF; DNA: TGTGCCAGCAGCTCAACCGGGAGCTCCTACGAGCAGTACTTC; D: -; V: TRBV7-9; size: -; J: TRBJ2-7
CDR3: CASSKRERNEQFF; DNA: TGTGCCAGCAGTAAGCGGGAGCGCAATGAGCAGTTCTTC; D: TRBD2; V: TRBV27; size: once; J: TRBJ2-1
CDR3: CASRPGQGVGELFF; DNA: TGTGCCAGCAGGCCGGGACAGGGGGTAGGGGAGCTGTTTTTT; D: TRBD1; V: TRBV6-1; size: -; J: TRBJ2-2
CDR3: CASSLGSRTGNTGELFF; DNA: TGTGCCAGCAGCTTAGGGTCCAGGACAGGGAACACCGGGGAGCTGTTTTTT; D: TRBD1; V: TRBV7-8; size: -; J: TRBJ2-2
CDR3: CASSKRLQAGQPQHF; DNA: TGTGCCAGCAGTAAACGACTCCAGGCTGGTCAGCCCCAGCATTTT; D: -; V: TRBV28; size: -; J: TRBJ1-5
CDR3: CASSQDYSATYEQYF; DNA: TGCGCCAGCAGCCAAGATTATAGCGCCACCTACGAGCAGTACTTC; D: -; V: TRBV4-1; size: -; J: TRBJ2-7
CDR3: CASSHRTGGNTIYF; DNA: TGTGCCAGCAGCCACCGGACAGGGGGCAACACCATATATTTT; D: TRBD1; V: TRBV28; size: -; J: TRBJ1-3
CDR3: CASSIDSSYNEQFF; DNA: TGTGCCAGTAGTATAGATTCGAGTTACAATGAGCAGTTCTTC; D: -; V: TRBV19; size: -; J: TRBJ2-1
CDR3: CASSPGQGAREQYF; DNA: TGCGCCAGCAGCCCGGGACAGGGGGCGCGAGAGCAGTACTTC; D: TRBD1; V: TRBV5-1; size: -; J: TRBJ2-5
CDR3: CASSVTGAPYEQYF; DNA: TGTGCCAGCAGTGTCACAGGGGCACCCTACGAGCAGTACTTC; D: TRBD1; V: TRBV6-1; size: -; J: TRBJ2-7
CDR3: CASSTGGGYSEQFF; DNA: TGTGCCAGCAGCACGGGAGGCGGGTATAGTGAGCAGTTCTTC; D: TRBD2; V: TRBV7-9; size: -; J: TRBJ2-1
CDR3: CASSSGQANTGELFF; DNA: TGCGCCAGCAGCTCGGGACAAGCGAACACCGGGGAGCTGTTTTTT; D: -; V: TRBV5-1; size: -; J: TRBJ2-2
CDR3: CASSPGGNYGYTF; DNA: TGTGCCAGCAGTCCAGGGGGGAACTATGGCTACACCTTC; D: TRBD1; V: TRBV28; size: few; J: TRBJ1-2
CDR3: CASSLDRDREQYF; DNA: TGCGCCAGCAGCTTGGATCGGGATCGCGAGCAGTACTTC; D: -; V: TRBV5-1; size: once; J: TRBJ2-7
CDR3: CASSSTANTEAFF; DNA: TGCGCCAGCAGCTCCACAGCAAACACTGAAGCTTTCTTT; D: -; V: TRBV5-1; size: -; J: TRBJ1-1